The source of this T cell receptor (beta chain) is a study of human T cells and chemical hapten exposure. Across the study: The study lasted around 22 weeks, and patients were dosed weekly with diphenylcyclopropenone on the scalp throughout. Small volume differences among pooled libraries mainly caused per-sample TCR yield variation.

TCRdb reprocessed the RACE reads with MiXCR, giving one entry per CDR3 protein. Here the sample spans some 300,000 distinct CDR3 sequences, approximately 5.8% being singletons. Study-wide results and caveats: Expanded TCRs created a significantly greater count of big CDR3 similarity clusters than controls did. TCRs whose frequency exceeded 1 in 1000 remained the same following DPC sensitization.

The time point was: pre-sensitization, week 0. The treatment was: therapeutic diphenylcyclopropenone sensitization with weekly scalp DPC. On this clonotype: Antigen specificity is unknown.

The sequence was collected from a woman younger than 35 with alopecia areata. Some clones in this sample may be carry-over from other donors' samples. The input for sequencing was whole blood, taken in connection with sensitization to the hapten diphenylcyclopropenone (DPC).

CDR3 protein: CASSLSQPGTDTQYF. CDR3 coding DNA: TGTGCCAGCAGCTTATCCCAGCCAGGCACAGATACGCAGTATTTT. J is TRBJ2-3 and V is TRBV7-6; D unclear. This CDR3 contains 15 residues. V was shortened by 2 bases and J by 1 base, with 10 bases between the two germline ends. The germline CDR1 and CDR2 sequences are SGHVS and FNYEAQ.